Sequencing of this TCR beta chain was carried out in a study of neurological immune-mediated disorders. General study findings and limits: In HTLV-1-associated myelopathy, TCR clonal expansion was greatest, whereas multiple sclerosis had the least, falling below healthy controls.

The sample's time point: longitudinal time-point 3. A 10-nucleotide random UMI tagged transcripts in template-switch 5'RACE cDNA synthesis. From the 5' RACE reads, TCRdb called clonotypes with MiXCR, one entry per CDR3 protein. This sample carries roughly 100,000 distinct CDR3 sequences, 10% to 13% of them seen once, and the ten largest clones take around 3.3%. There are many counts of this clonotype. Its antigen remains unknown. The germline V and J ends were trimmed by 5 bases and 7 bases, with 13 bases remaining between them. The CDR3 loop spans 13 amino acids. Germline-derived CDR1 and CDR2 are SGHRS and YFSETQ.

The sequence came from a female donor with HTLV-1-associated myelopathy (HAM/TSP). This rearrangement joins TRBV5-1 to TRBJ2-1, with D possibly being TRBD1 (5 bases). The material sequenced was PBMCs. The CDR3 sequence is CASRIGRENEQFF. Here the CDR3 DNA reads TGCGCCAGCAGAATTGGCAGGGAAAATGAGCAGTTCTTC.